The 21 T cell receptor beta chains listed next were all sequenced from one sample in a study of blood T cell repertoires in COVID-19. The assay was immunoSEQ multiplex PCR, and TCRdb's table has in-frame clones only and misses some. The repertoire consists of around 90,000 clones, with roughly four fifths occurring once and the leading ten covering about an eighth. The material sequenced was peripheral blood. The receptor set was obtained from a human donor in a cohort sampled during active COVID-19.

J is TRBJ2-1 and V is TRBV7-6; D remains ambiguous. Germline-derived CDR1 and CDR2 are SGHVS and FNYEAQ. The CDR3 loop spans 14 amino acids. V was shortened by 7 bases and J by 7 bases, with 17 bases between the two germline ends. The CDR3 DNA reads as TGTGCCAGCAAGGAGACCCCCCTCGGGAATGAGCAGTTCTTC. Translated, it gives CASKETPLGNEQFF.

The chain couples TRBV6-5 to TRBJ1-2; tentative D call: TRBD1 (6 bases). This CDR3 comprises 13 residues. V was clipped by 5 bases and J by 8 bases, with 15 bases between them. Germline V gives CDR1 MNHEY, CDR2 SVGAGI. CDR3 sequence reads: CASSPGTTGGYTF. The CDR3 region has the DNA TGTGCCAGCAGTCCCGGGACAACGGGAGGCTACACCTTC.

The chain joins TRBV3-1 (or the pseudogene TRBV3-2) to TRBJ2-1, with 11 bases lining up with TRBD1. From germline, CDR1 is LGHDT and CDR2 YNNKEL (reference sequence). V was clipped by 4 bases and J by 6 bases; unmatched bases: 8. The CDR3 totals 16 residues. The CDR3 reads CASSLGQGALSNEQFF. Written as DNA, the CDR3 is TGTGCCAGCAGCCTCGGACAGGGGGCCCTCAGCAATGAGCAGTTCTTC.

This rearrangement joins TRBV29-1 to TRBJ2-1, with 10 nucleotides matching TRBD1. The CDR3 consists of 14 residues. Germline CDR1 SQVTM, CDR2 ANQGSEA. J was trimmed by 2 bases and V by 7 bases; bases with no gene match: 5. The CDR3 is CSAGTGDPYNEQFF. CDR3 DNA: TGCAGCGCCGGGACAGGGGACCCCTACAATGAGCAGTTCTTC.

The CDR3 DNA reads as TGTGCCAGTAGTCCAGGACAGGGGTTTTACACTGAAGCTTTCTTT. Amino acids: CASSPGQGFYTEAFF. This chain connects TRBV19 to TRBJ1-1; 9 bases match TRBD1. This CDR3 is built from 15 residues. J was trimmed by 3 bases and V by 5 bases; bases with no gene match: 7. Germline V gives CDR1 LNHDA, CDR2 SQIVND (reference sequence).

J is TRBJ2-1 and V is TRBV5-1, with D maybe TRBD1 (7 bases). This CDR3 spans 15 amino acids. The V end was cut by 4 bases, the J end by 2 bases, with 13 bases between. Germline V CDR1 and CDR2: SGHRS, YFSETQ. CDR3 coding DNA: TGCGCCAGCAGCCCGGAGGGGGCTCCCTACAATGAGCAGTTCTTC. This translates into CASSPEGAPYNEQFF.

This clone was observed a single time. The CDR3 loop is CASSFQGVGNQPQHF. In DNA, the CDR3 is TGTGCCAGCAGTTTTCAGGGGGTTGGTAATCAGCCCCAGCATTTT. The V gene is TRBV2, the J gene TRBJ1-5, with 7 positions matching TRBD1. With V trimmed by 5 bases and J by 4 bases, 8 bases remained unmatched. The length of the CDR3 is 15 residues. The germline V gene has CDR1 SNHLY and CDR2 FYNNEI.

The rearrangement links TRBV30 to TRBJ1-2; D may be TRBD1 (5 bases). CDR3 length equals 14 residues. Germline CDR1 reads GTSNPN; CDR2 reads SVGIG (reference sequence). V was trimmed by 3 bases and J by 4 bases, leaving 15 bases between them. CDR3 region: CAWSRVPGGYGYTF. CDR3 nucleotides: TGTGCCTGGAGCCGCGTCCCCGGGGGCTATGGCTACACCTTC.

On this clone itself: The junction differs from germline at one of its ends, possibly a read error. Other nucleotide sequences from this sample produce the same CDR3. The chain is built from TRBV10-3 and TRBJ1-5; 10 bases map to TRBD1. The CDR3 covers 13 residues. CDR1 is ENHRY, CDR2 SYGVKD, per germline. The CDR3 is CAIYGTGDQPQHF. CDR3 nucleotides: TGTGCCATCTACGGGACAGGGGATCAACCCCAGCATTTT.

The CDR3 sequence is CASSLGQATNYGYTF. In DNA form, the CDR3 reads TGTGCCAGCAGCTTAGGACAGGCAACCAACTATGGCTACACCTTC. The V gene is TRBV7-2, the J gene TRBJ1-2, with D possibly TRBD1 on 6 matching bases. Germline loops: CDR1 SGHTA, CDR2 FQGNSA. Trimming pared 1 base from V and 2 bases from J, leaving 11 bases between. The CDR3 consists of 15 residues.

The genes are TRBV29-1 and TRBJ1-4; D may be TRBD1 (5 bases). Trimming stripped 4 bases from V and 7 bases from J, with 13 bases between. Germline V gene sequence: CDR1 SQVTM, CDR2 ANQGSEA. The CDR3 totals 13 residues. The CDR3 sequence: CSVGEGQGEKLFF. The CDR3 DNA reads as TGCAGCGTTGGGGAGGGGCAGGGTGAAAAACTGTTTTTT.

This chain joins TRBV5-1 and TRBJ2-2; TRBD1 matches at 9 bases. The V gene's germline CDR1 is SGHRS and CDR2 YFSETQ. This CDR3 contains 16 residues. The V gene end was trimmed by 0 bases and the J gene end by 5 bases; junction bases not matched to a gene: 5. In DNA form, the CDR3 reads TGCGCCAGCAGCTTGGGAGGACAGGGGTATACCGGGGAGCTGTTTTTT. Protein product: CASSLGGQGYTGELFF.

This clone was found once. The CDR3 sequence is CATRSGTGSHEQYF. As DNA, the CDR3 is TGCGCCACTCGTTCCGGGACAGGGTCCCACGAGCAGTACTTC. The chain links TRBV10-1 to TRBJ2-7; 9 bases fit TRBD1. The germline gives CDR1 WNHNN, CDR2 SYGVQD (reference sequence). This CDR3 spans 14 amino acids. With 10 bases clipped from V and 5 bases from J, the junction kept 12 bases outside the gene matches.

This sequence joins TRBV5-1 and TRBJ1-1; tentative D call: TRBD1 (6 bases). Germline CDR1 reads SGHRS; CDR2 reads YFSETQ. This CDR3 is 15 amino acids long. Trimming removed 1 base from V and 5 bases from J, with 15 bases in between. The CDR3 is CASSLMRGAETEAFF. The CDR3 nucleotides are TGCGCCAGCAGCTTGATGCGGGGGGCAGAGACTGAAGCTTTCTTT.

V is TRBV2 and J is TRBJ2-2, with 7 bases fitting TRBD1. V shed 2 bases and J 10 bases; nucleotides not matched to a gene: 7. The CDR3 runs to 14 residues. Germline CDR1 SNHLY, CDR2 FYNNEI. The CDR3 reads CASSERTGKKELFF. The CDR3 DNA reads TGTGCCAGCAGTGAAAGGACAGGCAAAAAGGAGCTGTTTTTT.

V gene TRBV18 combines with J gene TRBJ2-1, with TRBD1 matching over 7 bases. The CDR3 has 15 amino acids. J was trimmed by 4 bases and V by 2 bases; bases with no gene match: 5. Germline V lookup: CDR1 KGHSH, CDR2 LQKENI. The CDR3 DNA follows: TGTGCCAGCTCACCAACCGGGACAGATTACAATGAGCAGTTCTTC. Translation: CASSPTGTDYNEQFF.

The chain is built from TRBV10-2 and TRBJ2-7; 9 bases align to TRBD1. Per the germline V gene, CDR1 is WSHSY and CDR2 is SAAADI. V lost 6 bases and J lost 5; bases outside the gene matches: 8. CDR3 length equals 14 residues. This CDR3 reads CASSRTGGRDEQYF. The CDR3 nucleotides read TGCGCCAGCAGCAGAACAGGGGGCCGCGACGAGCAGTACTTC.

V and J are TRBV5-1 and TRBJ2-7, with D tentatively TRBD1 (6 bases). Trimming removed 4 bases at V and 0 bases at J, with 11 bases between. This CDR3 region has 14 residues. The germline CDR1 and CDR2 sequences are SGHRS and YFSETQ. CDR3 DNA sequence: TGCGCCAGCAGCCCCAAGGGGGTCTCCTACGAGCAGTACTTC. Residues: CASSPKGVSYEQYF.

The chain combines TRBV6-6 with TRBJ2-1; 12 nucleotides agree with TRBD2. The germline CDR1 and CDR2 sequences are MNHNY and SVGAGI (reference sequence). V shed 3 bases, J shed 10 bases, and the junction held 7 bases outside the gene matches. The CDR3 runs to 15 residues. CDR3 protein: CASSYSSGGAYEQFF. The CDR3 DNA is TGTGCCAGCAGTTATTCTAGCGGGGGGGCCTACGAGCAGTTCTTC.

This clone was seen at least ten times. This chain joins TRBV7-9 and TRBJ1-1, with a weak D call TRBD1 (6 bases). Germline CDR1 reads SEHNR; CDR2 reads FQNEAQ (reference sequence). The CDR3 has 15 residues. Trimming pared 6 bases from V and 0 bases from J, leaving 14 bases between. CDR3: CASRRSNRVNTEAFF. The CDR3 DNA reads TGTGCCAGCAGGAGGAGTAACAGGGTGAACACTGAAGCTTTCTTT.

This clone has a handful of counts. The gene calls are TRBV28 and TRBJ2-7; tentatively, D is TRBD2 (6 bases). The length of the CDR3 is 17 residues. Trimming removed 5 bases at V and 0 bases at J, with 20 bases between. Germline assignment: CDR1 MDHEN and CDR2 SYDVKM. CDR3 sequence (DNA): TGTGCCAGCAGTCCGCAAGCGGGCGGGTCCTACTCCTACGAGCAGTACTTC. Translated, it gives CASSPQAGGSYSYEQYF.